One TCR beta chain is described in this entry. The germline V and J ends were trimmed by 4 bases and 0 bases, with 11 bases remaining between them. This CDR3 contains 14 residues. CDR1 and CDR2 from the germline V gene are SGHKS and YYEKEE (reference sequence). TCRdb re-called the 5' RACE reads with MiXCR, one entry per CDR3 protein. The table has 200,000 to 250,000 distinct CDR3 sequences, around 6.9% seen once. The data originate from a study of identical twins. This sample also belongs to another study, concerning yellow fever vaccine responses in identical twins.

The chain is built from TRBV5-5 and TRBJ2-7; D unresolved. The sequencing sample was made of memory (CD45RO+) T cells sorted from blood. This sequence was found in a woman between 18 and 29 years old in good health. The CDR3 spells CASSPGRVSYEQYF. In DNA, the CDR3 is TGTGCCAGCAGCCCCGGACGGGTCTCCTACGAGCAGTACTTC.